These 26 T cell receptor beta chains originate from one sample sequenced in a study of T cells after posttransplantation cyclophosphamide. Treatment was busulfan-fludarabine conditioning, a marrow graft, and cyclophosphamide on days +3 and +4. Sequenced by immunoSEQ multiplex PCR; TCRdb stores in-frame clones only, minus some. The sample comprises around 3,900 clones, approximately 86% of which are singletons, and roughly 6.2% rests with the top ten. This specimen was CD4+ T cells sorted from blood, taken roughly 240 days after a stem cell transplant with posttransplant cyclophosphamide. The receptors stem from a male patient aged 25 to 39 who received an allogeneic stem cell transplant from a related donor, was CMV-positive, and had no GVHD. The graft donor may have given rise to some T cells.

J is TRBJ2-2 and V is TRBV7-6; unclear D gene. The CDR3 is 15 residues long. Germline V gene data show CDR1 as SGHVS and CDR2 as FNYEAQ. With 1 base removed from V and 5 bases from J, the gap between germline ends came to 11 bases. The CDR3 sequence is CASSLETIFTGELFF. In nucleotides, the CDR3 is TGTGCCAGCAGCTTAGAGACAATCTTTACCGGGGAGCTGTTTTTT.

The chain uses TRBV7-2 and TRBJ2-7; perhaps TRBD1 as D (6 bases). Germline-derived CDR1 and CDR2 are SGHTA and FQGNSA. CDR3 length: 14 amino acids. The ends were cut back, 3 bases at V and 6 bases at J, with 15 bases in the middle. This CDR3 reads CASSFSRDILEQYF. DNA for the CDR3: TGTGCCAGCAGCTTTAGCCGGGACATCCTCGAGCAGTACTTC.

The chain carries TRBV18 and TRBJ2-7; TRBD2 is a possible D gene (5 bases). V shed 6 bases and J shed 6 bases, with 21 bases lying between them. The CDR3 contains 15 residues. CDR1 is KGHSH, CDR2 LQKENI, per germline. The CDR3 spells CASSPDGNIVREQYF. DNA of the CDR3: TGTGCCAGCTCCCCCGACGGGAACATTGTCCGCGAGCAGTACTTC.

This chain links TRBV28 with TRBJ2-3; possibly TRBD1 for D (5 bases). Trimming removed 6 bases from V and 6 bases from J, with 10 bases in between. Germline V gives CDR1 MDHEN, CDR2 SYDVKM. This CDR3 is 12 amino acids long. The CDR3 loop is CASSEQVDTQYF. The CDR3 DNA is TGTGCCAGCAGCGAACAGGTGGATACGCAGTATTTT.

The genes are TRBV27 and TRBJ2-1; 11 bases fit TRBD2. With V trimmed by 3 bases and J by 0 bases, 7 bases remained unmatched. From germline, CDR1 is MNHEY and CDR2 SMNVEV (reference sequence). The CDR3 contains 18 residues. The CDR3 spells CASSFREGTSGSYNEQFF. CDR3 nucleotide sequence: TGTGCCAGCAGTTTTAGAGAAGGGACTAGCGGCTCCTACAATGAGCAGTTCTTC.

The V call is TRBV5-1, the J call TRBJ2-2, with TRBD2 matching over 10 bases. The germline V gene has CDR1 SGHRS and CDR2 YFSETQ. The CDR3 contains 19 residues. With 4 bases clipped from V and 2 bases from J, the junction kept 14 bases outside the gene matches. Written as DNA, the CDR3 is TGCGCCAGCAGCCTAACGATGGGACTAGCGATTTTAAACACCGGGGAGCTGTTTTTT. Its translation is CASSLTMGLAILNTGELFF.

The chain uses TRBV30 and TRBJ2-1, with TRBD2 matching 8 bases. CDR3 length: 14 residues. The V gene end was trimmed by 1 base and the J gene end by 3 bases; junction bases not matched to a gene: 2. The germline gives CDR1 GTSNPN, CDR2 SVGIG (reference sequence). CDR3 amino acids: CAWSGTSFYNEQFF. CDR3 in DNA: TGTGCCTGGAGTGGGACTAGCTTCTACAATGAGCAGTTCTTC.

As to this clone: One end of the junction is discordant with germline, which a read error may explain. Other nucleotide sequences from this sample produce the same CDR3. The V gene is TRBV2, the J gene TRBJ1-6; no clear D gene. This CDR3 is built from 15 residues. CDR1 is SNHLY, CDR2 FYNNEI, per germline. The CDR3: CASSPGSSYNSPLHF. DNA of the CDR3: TGTGCCAGCAGTCCGGGGAGCTCCTATAATTCCCCCCTCCACTTT.

CDR3 in DNA: TGTGCCAGCAGACTAGCGGGGGGGTTCTCCTACAATGAGCAGTTCTTC. Translation: CASRLAGGFSYNEQFF. The chain combines TRBV6-6 with TRBJ2-1; 13 bases line up with TRBD2. The V gene end was trimmed by 6 bases and the J gene end by 0 bases; junction bases not matched to a gene: 2. The CDR3 spans 16 residues. Germline CDR1 reads MNHNY; CDR2 reads SVGAGI (reference sequence).

The chain combines TRBV12-5 with TRBJ1-1, with TRBD1 matching over 10 bases. The V segment lost 2 bases and the J segment 1 base; nucleotides outside the gene matches: 7. The CDR3 is 17 amino acids. Per germline, CDR1 LGHNT and CDR2 FRNRAP. CDR3 residues: CASGLRQGALWNTEAFF. CDR3 nucleotide sequence: TGTGCTAGTGGTTTGCGACAGGGGGCTCTCTGGAACACTGAAGCTTTCTTT. The full variable domain, with the rest looked up from reference TRBV12-5 and TRBJ1-1, is DARVTQTPRHKVTEMGQEVTMRCQPILGHNTVFWYRQTMMQGLELLAYFRNRAPLDDSGMPKDRFSAEMPDATLATLKIQPSEPRDSAVYFCASGLRQGALWNTEAFFGQGTRLTVV.

The genes are TRBV7-2 and TRBJ2-7; 8 nucleotides align to TRBD1. V shed 3 bases and J 6 bases; nucleotides not matched to a gene: 4. Per the germline V gene, CDR1 is SGHTA and CDR2 is FQGNSA. The CDR3 consists of 13 residues. The CDR3, as DNA: TGTGCCAGCAGCTTCCTCAGGGGGCTCGAGCAGTACTTC. Residues: CASSFLRGLEQYF. The whole variable domain, remainder taken from reference TRBV7-2 and TRBJ2-7, is GAGVSQSPSNKVTEKGKDVELRCDPISGHTALYWYRQSLGQGLEFLIYFQGNSAPDKSGLPSDRFSAERTGGSVSTLTIQRTQQEDSAVYLCASSFLRGLEQYFGPGTRLTVT.

The V call is TRBV7-8, the J call TRBJ2-7, with D hard to call. The CDR3 has 14 amino acids. Germline-derived CDR1 and CDR2 are SGHVS and FQNEAQ. Trimming cost V 5 bases and J 3 bases, with 14 bases left between them. DNA of the CDR3: TGTGCCAGCAGCCCTAGGAATCCTCTCTACGAGCAGTACTTC. Protein: CASSPRNPLYEQYF. Combining the CDR3 with reference TRBV7-8 and TRBJ2-7 gives the whole variable domain GAGVSQSPRYKVAKRGQDVALRCDPISGHVSLFWYQQALGQGPEFLTYFQNEAQLDKSGLPSDRFFAERPEGSVSTLKIQRTQQEDSAVYLCASSPRNPLYEQYFGPGTRLTVT.

The rearrangement links TRBV19 to TRBJ1-3; perhaps TRBD1 as D (6 bases). Trimming cost V 5 bases and J 0 bases, with 29 bases left between them. The CDR3 loop spans 21 amino acids. The germline V gene encodes CDR1 LNHDA and CDR2 SQIVND (reference sequence). The CDR3 DNA reads TGTGCCAGTAGTGTCTCATGGCGCCAGTCCGGGACACCTTACTCTGGAAACACCATATATTTT. Residues: CASSVSWRQSGTPYSGNTIYF.

This sequence joins TRBV2 and TRBJ2-7, with TRBD1 identical over 7 bases. After removal of 4 bases from V and 0 bases from J, the junction contained 6 bases not matched to a gene. Per germline, CDR1 SNHLY and CDR2 FYNNEI. The CDR3 is 15 residues long. The CDR3 bases are TGTGCCAGCAGTGTAAACAGGGGATTCTCCTACGAGCAGTACTTC. This encodes CASSVNRGFSYEQYF.

The chain carries TRBV7-9 and TRBJ2-7, with D possibly being TRBD2 (6 bases). V was shortened by 1 base and J by 0 bases, with 10 bases between the two germline ends. The germline V gene encodes CDR1 SEHNR and CDR2 FQNEAQ (reference sequence). The CDR3 has 15 amino acids. CDR3 nucleotide sequence: TGTGCCAGCAGCTTAGGGGCGGGAACCTCCTACGAGCAGTACTTC. This codes for CASSLGAGTSYEQYF.

This clone appeared a few times. The chain links TRBV19 to TRBJ1-5; tentative D call: TRBD1 (5 bases). The V and J ends lost 7 bases and 5 bases respectively, with 15 bases between them. The germline gives CDR1 LNHDA, CDR2 SQIVND (reference sequence). The CDR3 is 14 amino acids. CDR3 sequence reads: CASTVRWGHQPQHF. The CDR3 bases are TGTGCCAGTACTGTCAGGTGGGGCCATCAGCCCCAGCATTTT. The full variable domain, its missing parts supplied by reference TRBV19 and TRBJ1-5, is DGGITQSPKYLFRKEGQNVTLSCEQNLNHDAMYWYRQDPGQGLRLIYYSQIVNDFQKGDIAEGYSVSREKKESFPLTVTSAQKNPTAFYLCASTVRWGHQPQHFGDGTRLSIL.

The chain links TRBV6-5 to TRBJ2-7, with D possibly TRBD2 on 5 matching bases. Between the trimmed V and J ends, which lost 0 bases and 5 bases, there was a span of 14 bases. Germline-derived CDR1 and CDR2 are MNHEY and SVGAGI. This CDR3 is built from 15 residues. The CDR3 DNA sequence: TGTGCCAGCAGTTACTCGATACCGGGATTTCACGAGCAGTACTTC. Residues: CASSYSIPGFHEQYF.

The rearrangement joins TRBV30 to TRBJ1-1; TRBD1 is a possible D gene (6 bases). The CDR3 has 13 amino acids. Trimming shortened V by 3 bases and J by 5 bases, and 13 bases separated the two germline ends. Germline V gene sequence: CDR1 GTSNPN, CDR2 SVGIG (reference sequence). The CDR3 spells CAWSDQGYTEAFF. CDR3 bases: TGTGCCTGGAGCGATCAGGGGTATACTGAAGCTTTCTTT.

The chain joins TRBV6-6 to TRBJ2-4; the D is unclear. CDR3 length: 16 residues. Trimming took off 2 bases at V and 4 bases at J, with 15 bases between the two ends. Germline V gives CDR1 MNHNY, CDR2 SVGAGI (reference sequence). DNA of the CDR3: TGTGCCAGCAGTTACCCCATTAGGCGGCTGAAAAACATTCAGTACTTC. This translates into CASSYPIRRLKNIQYF.

The chain has TRBV5-6 and TRBJ2-1; 11 bases fit TRBD2. Per the germline V gene, CDR1 is SGHDT and CDR2 is YYEEEE. CDR3 length: 16 residues. Trimming removed 2 bases from V and 8 bases from J; junction bases left unmatched: 9. The CDR3 DNA sequence: TGTGCCAGCAGCTTCTATGGGACTAGCGGTTACGATGAGCAGTTCTTC. Translated: CASSFYGTSGYDEQFF.

This sequence joins TRBV21-1 and TRBJ2-7; TRBD2 reflects the table's D call only, with no check against the DNA. TRBV21-1 is deemed a pseudogene. The CDR3 loop spans 17 amino acids. CDR3 sequence reads: CASSKVRTSGRYNEQYF. CDR3 nucleotide sequence: TGTGCCAGCAGCAAAGTGAGGACTAGCGGGAGGTACAATGAGCAGTACTTC.

V gene TRBV13 combines with J gene TRBJ2-3; the match to TRBD2 covers 8 bases. The CDR3 has 16 amino acids. V trimming: 2 bases; J trimming: 2 bases; junction bases outside the gene matches: 6. Germline V CDR1 and CDR2: PRHDT, FYEKMQ (reference sequence). The CDR3 DNA reads TGTGCCAGCAGCTTATTCGGCGGGGGGACCACAGATACGCAGTATTTT. Protein: CASSLFGGGTTDTQYF.

The chain recombines TRBV6-1 with TRBJ2-3; 15 bases agree with TRBD2. This CDR3 has 18 amino acids. V shed 4 bases and J 1 base; nucleotides not matched to a gene: 6. Germline V lookup: CDR1 MNHNS, CDR2 SASEGT. The CDR3 DNA follows: TGTGCCAGCAGTGGGACTAGCGGGGGGGCCTGGGGCACAGATACGCAGTATTTT. It is translated as CASSGTSGGAWGTDTQYF.

This chain uses TRBV30 with TRBJ2-3, with 9 bases fitting TRBD2. After removal of 3 bases from V and 2 bases from J, the junction contained 9 bases not matched to a gene. CDR1 is GTSNPN, CDR2 SVGIG, per germline (reference sequence). The CDR3 has 16 amino acids. The CDR3 region has the DNA TGTGCCTGGAGCGCCGCGGCGGGAGGGATCACAGATACGCAGTATTTT. Translation gives CAWSAAAGGITDTQYF.

As DNA, the CDR3 is TGTGCCAGCAGTCGACGGGACAGGGCCTATGGCTACACCTTC. Protein: CASSRRDRAYGYTF. The J gene is TRBJ1-2, the V gene TRBV6-5; TRBD1 aligns across 9 bases. J was trimmed by 4 bases and V by 5 bases; bases with no gene match: 5. Germline CDR1 is MNHEY and CDR2 is SVGAGI. CDR3 length equals 14 residues.

This clone was observed a handful of times. The chain uses TRBV29-1 and TRBJ2-1, with 9 bases that match TRBD2. In germline, CDR1 is SQVTM, CDR2 ANQGSEA. The CDR3 spans 16 residues. Trimming took 4 bases from V and 5 from J; bases not matched to a gene: 12. CDR3 amino acids: CSVGRRGTSQNNEQFF. In nucleotides, the CDR3 is TGCAGCGTTGGAAGGAGGGGGACTAGCCAGAACAATGAGCAGTTCTTC.